Following are 24 T cell receptor beta chains from one sample sequenced in a study of radiation and T cells in renal cell carcinoma (dated by TCRdb to 2018 to 2020). Explained via the paper, the time point label denotes: blood 2 weeks post-SBRT. The intended sense of this specimen's treatment or condition label: 15 Gy SBRT to primary tumor, nephrectomy 4 weeks later. Receptor libraries were prepared by the immunoSEQ multiplex PCR assay. The table was pulled from immuneACCESS by TCRdb, which kept in-frame rearrangements only. Such tables lose some clones; where checked, under half of the loss comes from unresolved V genes, and the rest has no known cause. The sample table holds 70,000 to 100,000 clones, of which 65% to 90% were seen once. The ten largest clonotypes hold roughly 20% of the sample. The material was blood, obtained from a patient whose treatment included radiotherapy and nephrectomy. Receptors originate from a woman aged 45-60 years with renal cell carcinoma.

This chain uses TRBV2 with TRBJ1-5, with D unclear. This CDR3 comprises 13 residues. The V gene's germline CDR1 is SNHLY and CDR2 FYNNEI. The V gene lost 7 bases and the J gene lost 0 bases, with 7 bases spanning the gap. The CDR3, as DNA: TGTGCCAGCAAGCGCTATAGCAATCAGCCCCAGCATTTT. Residues: CASKRYSNQPQHF.

The gene calls are TRBV7-3 and TRBJ1-5, with a tentative D call TRBD1 (6 bases). This CDR3 spans 15 amino acids. Germline CDR1 reads SGHTA; CDR2 reads FQGTGA. V dropped 0 bases and J dropped 1 base, with 7 bases sitting between them. Written as DNA, the CDR3 is TGTGCCAGCAGCTTAACGGGGGCGAGCAATCAGCCCCAGCATTTT. Its protein is CASSLTGASNQPQHF.

V and J are TRBV28 and TRBJ1-1; 7 nucleotides agree with TRBD1. The V and J ends lost 5 bases and 6 bases, in that order; junction bases with no gene match: 9. There are 14 residues in the CDR3. Germline V gene sequence: CDR1 MDHEN, CDR2 SYDVKM. CDR3 protein: CASSTQGESPEAFF. CDR3 bases: TGTGCCAGCAGTACCCAGGGGGAGTCTCCTGAAGCTTTCTTT.

V is TRBV7-9 and J is TRBJ2-1; D may be TRBD2 (5 bases). The CDR3 spans 15 residues. The germline V and J ends were trimmed by 4 bases and 9 bases, with 19 bases remaining between them. Germline V gives CDR1 SEHNR, CDR2 FQNEAQ (reference sequence). For the CDR3, the DNA is TGTGCCAGCAGCTCCGGACGGCCGGGGTGGGGTGAGCAGTTCTTC. Translation gives CASSSGRPGWGEQFF. The whole variable domain, remainder taken from reference TRBV7-9 and TRBJ2-1, is DTGVSQNPRHKITKRGQNVTFRCDPISEHNRLYWYRQTLGQGPEFLTYFQNEAQLEKSRLLSDRFSAERPKGSFSTLEIQRTEQGDSAMYLCASSSGRPGWGEQFFGPGTRLTVL.

In DNA, the CDR3 is TGTGCCAGCAGCGCCTCGGACAGAGGAATCTCTGGGGCCAACGTCCTGACTTTC. This translates into CASSASDRGISGANVLTF. V is TRBV7-9 and J is TRBJ2-6, with D possibly being TRBD1 (6 bases). The CDR3 is 18 residues long. Germline CDR1 is SEHNR and CDR2 is FQNEAQ (reference sequence). The V end lost 5 bases, the J end lost 0 bases, and 17 bases lay between the germline ends.

The chain uses TRBV18 and TRBJ1-1; D is unclear. V lost 1 base and J 1 base, leaving 4 bases between the germline ends. Germline V gene sequence: CDR1 KGHSH, CDR2 LQKENI. CDR3 size: 13 residues. This chain's CDR3 is CASSPQQNTEAFF. The CDR3 DNA follows: TGTGCCAGCTCACCACAGCAGAACACTGAAGCTTTCTTT.

The rearrangement links TRBV6-6 to TRBJ2-1; the match to TRBD2 covers 7 bases. The CDR3 is made up of 12 amino acids. J lost 15 bases, V lost 4 bases, and 9 bases had no gene match. Germline assignment: CDR1 MNHNY and CDR2 SVGAGI (reference sequence). The CDR3 DNA sequence: TGTGCCAGCAGTTCGACTAGCCGGTTTCTGTTCTTC. It specifies CASSSTSRFLFF.

The V call is TRBV7-2, the J call TRBJ1-1; 8 bases are a match to TRBD1. The CDR3 spans 14 residues. V shed 3 bases and J 2 bases; nucleotides not matched to a gene: 2. Germline CDR1 SGHTA, CDR2 FQGNSA. The CDR3 nucleotides are TGTGCCAGCAGCTTCGACAGGGGAAACACTGAAGCTTTCTTT. Protein sequence: CASSFDRGNTEAFF.

There are a few counts of this clone. The V gene is TRBV5-1, the J gene TRBJ1-1; D not certain. Germline V gene data show CDR1 as SGHRS and CDR2 as YFSETQ. This CDR3 comprises 14 residues. Deletions cut 0 bases from V and 1 base from J, with 7 bases between. CDR3 nucleotides: TGCGCCAGCAGCTTGGTAAGGGAGAACACTGAAGCTTTCTTT. Amino acid sequence: CASSLVRENTEAFF.

The CDR3 DNA follows: TGTGCCAGCAGCTTCCCCGGGACAGGAAACATTCAGTACTTC. As protein: CASSFPGTGNIQYF. V and J are TRBV9 and TRBJ2-4; 8 bases are shared with TRBD1. The V segment lost 4 bases and the J segment 6 bases; nucleotides outside the gene matches: 6. The germline V gene has CDR1 SGDLS and CDR2 YYNGEE. The CDR3 totals 14 residues.

In the case of this clone: At one boundary the junction diverges from the germline segment, which might be a read error. DNA for the CDR3: TGCGCCAGCAGCTTGGTTTGGGGGCCTCAAGACACCCAGTACTTC. As protein: CASSLVWGPQDTQYF. This rearrangement joins TRBV5-1 to TRBJ2-5, with D possibly being TRBD1 (6 bases). From germline, CDR1 is SGHRS and CDR2 YFSETQ. The CDR3 runs 15 residues. Full variable domain (remainder filled in from reference TRBV5-1 and TRBJ2-5): KAGVTQTPRYLIKTRGQQVTLSCSPISGHRSVSWYQQTPGQGLQFLFEYFSETQRNKGNFPGRFSGRQFSNSRSEMNVSTLELGDSALYLCASSLVWGPQDTQYFGPGTRLLVL.

This rearrangement joins TRBV7-2 to TRBJ2-7, with 7 bases lining up with TRBD2. Germline values: CDR1 SGHTA, CDR2 FQGNSA. This CDR3 region has 13 residues. J was trimmed by 3 bases and V by 6 bases; bases with no gene match: 5. The CDR3 coding sequence is TGTGCCAGCAGGCCAGCGGGGTACTACGAGCAGTACTTC. This translates into CASRPAGYYEQYF.

The chain employs TRBV5-4 and TRBJ1-1; a possible D gene is TRBD1 (5 bases). Trimming cost V 2 bases and J 1 base, with 12 bases left between them. This CDR3 has 15 amino acids. Germline CDR1 and CDR2: SGHNT and YYREEE (reference sequence). The CDR3 spells CASSLIGGPNTEAFF. In DNA, the CDR3 is TGTGCCAGCAGCTTAATTGGGGGTCCGAACACTGAAGCTTTCTTT.

In this sample, this clone turned up a few times. CDR3 region: CAISERENTEAFF. CDR3 sequence (DNA): TGTGCCATCAGTGAGAGAGAGAACACTGAAGCTTTCTTT. The gene calls are TRBV10-3 and TRBJ1-1; D uncertain. CDR1 is ENHRY and CDR2 is SYGVKD in the germline V gene. V was clipped by 2 bases and J by 1 base, with 5 bases between them. The CDR3 totals 13 residues.

This clone turned up a few times. The rearrangement links TRBV7-2 to TRBJ2-5; 11 positions agree with TRBD1. Germline CDR1 and CDR2: SGHTA and FQGNSA. Trimming took 5 bases from V and 4 from J; bases not matched to a gene: 3. The CDR3 is 14 residues long. The CDR3 nucleotides are TGTGCCAGCAGCAGGGGGACAGGGGGAGAGACCCAGTACTTC. Its translation is CASSRGTGGETQYF.

The V and J genes are TRBV20-1 and TRBJ2-5; D is unclear. Germline V gives CDR1 DFQATT, CDR2 SNEGSKA (reference sequence). Trimming cost V 6 bases and J 5 bases, with 10 bases left between them. This CDR3 comprises 11 residues. This chain's CDR3 is CSARIRETQYF. CDR3 DNA: TGCAGTGCCAGGATACGGGAGACCCAGTACTTC.

This chain joins TRBV7-2 and TRBJ2-1; TRBD2 agrees at 8 bases. Looked up from germline, CDR1 is SGHTA and CDR2 is FQGNSA. The junction had 17 bases not matched to a gene; V was cut back by 5 bases and J by 2 bases. The length of the CDR3 is 19 residues. CDR3 residues: CASSMNPTGGVGPYNEQFF. In nucleotides, the CDR3 is TGTGCCAGCAGCATGAACCCGACCGGGGGGGTGGGCCCCTACAATGAGCAGTTCTTC.

The V gene is TRBV5-1, the J gene TRBJ1-1; 12 bases are a match to TRBD1. The CDR3 covers 15 residues. With 0 bases clipped from V and 11 bases from J, the junction kept 8 bases outside the gene matches. From germline, CDR1 is SGHRS and CDR2 YFSETQ. The CDR3 coding sequence is TGCGCCAGCAGCTTGGATGGGACAGGGGGCGGCCGGGCTTTCTTT. This gives the protein CASSLDGTGGGRAFF. The complete variable domain, with remaining parts taken from reference TRBV5-1 and TRBJ1-1, reads KAGVTQTPRYLIKTRGQQVTLSCSPISGHRSVSWYQQTPGQGLQFLFEYFSETQRNKGNFPGRFSGRQFSNSRSEMNVSTLELGDSALYLCASSLDGTGGGRAFFGQGTRLTVV.

This clone was seen more than once but under ten times. J is TRBJ1-3 and V is TRBV10-1, with TRBD1 as a possible D gene (6 bases). Trimming took off 8 bases at V and 10 bases at J, with 12 bases between the two ends. The CDR3 contains 11 residues. Per the germline V gene, CDR1 is WNHNN and CDR2 is SYGVQD (reference sequence). Here the CDR3 reads CASGTRETIYF. CDR3 coding DNA: TGCGCCAGCGGGACAAGGGAAACCATATATTTT.

The chain combines TRBV25-1 with TRBJ1-2; D unresolved. The V end was cut by 3 bases, the J end by 3 bases, with 23 bases between. The CDR3 is 18 amino acids. Germline V lookup: CDR1 MGHDK, CDR2 SYGVNS. CDR3 in DNA: TGTGCCAGCAGTGACCCCCTTAGCGCATTTGGCGCGGACTATGGCTACACCTTC. It codes for CASSDPLSAFGADYGYTF.

This sequence joins TRBV5-4 and TRBJ2-7; TRBD2 aligns across 7 bases. Germline CDR1 and CDR2: SGHNT and YYREEE (reference sequence). Trimming cost V 4 bases and J 7 bases; bases outside gene matches: 5. This CDR3 comprises 12 residues. In DNA, the CDR3 is TGTGCCAGCAGCGGGACTACCACGGAGCAGTACTTC. This encodes CASSGTTTEQYF.

J is TRBJ2-1 and V is TRBV4-2, with 12 bases aligning to TRBD2. Germline V gives CDR1 LGHNA, CDR2 YNFKEQ. The CDR3 length is 16 residues. V was pared by 1 base and J by 7 bases, with 5 bases of the junction left unmatched. CDR3 DNA sequence: TGTGCCAGCAGCCAAGTTGGGCTAGCGGGAGGGAATGAGCAGTTCTTC. Protein product: CASSQVGLAGGNEQFF.

This chain uses TRBV6-5 with TRBJ2-7; 7 bases are shared with TRBD1. J was trimmed by 2 bases and V by 6 bases; bases with no gene match: 10. The CDR3 extends over 15 amino acids. Germline CDR1 MNHEY, CDR2 SVGAGI. CDR3: CASSQRGQGTYEQYF. The CDR3 coding sequence is TGTGCCAGCAGCCAAAGGGGGCAGGGCACCTACGAGCAGTACTTC.

This sequence joins TRBV14 and TRBJ1-2; possibly TRBD1 for D (5 bases). The CDR3 length is 15 residues. V lost 0 bases, J lost 4 bases, and 12 bases lay in between. Germline CDR1 SGHDN, CDR2 FVKESK. CDR3 DNA sequence: TGTGCCAGCAGCCAAGAGAGGGGCCGATCCTATGGCTACACCTTC. Protein product: CASSQERGRSYGYTF.